These 29 T cell receptor beta chains originate from one sample sequenced in a study of blood T cell repertoires in COVID-19. Generated by immunoSEQ multiplex PCR, the TCRdb table keeps only in-frame clones and is missing some. The sample consists of 55,000 to 85,000 clones, around 86% of them appearing once. The material sequenced was peripheral blood. The source of these receptors is a human donor in a cohort sampled during active COVID-19.

The chain carries TRBV20-1 and TRBJ1-2; possibly TRBD1 for D (5 bases). The CDR3 extends over 14 amino acids. Deletions cut 5 bases from V and 4 bases from J, with 17 bases between. Looked up from germline, CDR1 is DFQATT and CDR2 is SNEGSKA (reference sequence). CDR3: CSARGGEQTYGYTF. In nucleotides, the CDR3 is TGCAGTGCTCGTGGGGGGGAACAAACCTATGGCTACACCTTC.

CDR3 region: CASSSRSRPSGANVLTF. The CDR3 bases are TGTGCCAGCAGCTCGCGGTCTCGGCCCTCTGGGGCCAACGTCCTGACTTTC. The chain couples TRBV11-2 to TRBJ2-6; D gene unclear. CDR1 is SGHAT and CDR2 is FQNNGV in the germline V gene. V lost 4 bases to trimming and J lost 0 bases, with 13 bases between them. The CDR3 has 17 residues.

This clone was seen only once. The chain carries TRBV7-8 and TRBJ2-5; 7 nucleotides match TRBD1. The CDR3 is 14 amino acids. Per the germline V gene, CDR1 is SGHVS and CDR2 is FQNEAQ. V shed 1 base and J 4 bases; nucleotides not matched to a gene: 3. In DNA form, the CDR3 reads TGTGCCAGCAGCTTAGGCGACAGGGCAGAGACCCAGTACTTC. Its protein is CASSLGDRAETQYF.

This chain uses TRBV6-5 with TRBJ1-1, with 8 bases aligning to TRBD1. Looked up from germline, CDR1 is MNHEY and CDR2 is SVGAGI. The CDR3 extends over 14 amino acids. J gave up 3 bases and V 4 bases, and 4 bases lay outside the gene matches. The CDR3 sequence is CASSFGQGDTEAFF. The DNA of the CDR3 is TGTGCCAGCAGTTTCGGACAGGGCGACACTGAAGCTTTCTTT.

The genes are TRBV27 and TRBJ1-5, with D possibly TRBD1 on 5 matching bases. Per the germline V gene, CDR1 is MNHEY and CDR2 is SMNVEV (reference sequence). CDR3 length: 14 amino acids. Between the trimmed V and J ends, which lost 8 bases and 6 bases, there was a span of 17 bases. The DNA for the CDR3 is TGTGCCAGCCCCCCCCGGGGGGGAGGTCAGCCCCAGCATTTT. It yields the protein CASPPRGGGQPQHF.

CDR3: CASTFDRGPANTGELFF. CDR3 DNA sequence: TGTGCCAGCACTTTCGACAGGGGACCCGCGAACACCGGGGAGCTGTTTTTT. This sequence joins TRBV27 and TRBJ2-2; the match to TRBD1 covers 8 bases. The CDR3 runs to 17 residues. CDR1 is MNHEY, CDR2 SMNVEV, per germline (reference sequence). Losses at the gene ends were 7 bases for V and 0 bases for J; bases not matched to a gene: 10.

The chain recombines TRBV12-2 with TRBJ1-2; TRBD1, the D gene given by the table, was not confirmed from the DNA. TRBV12-2 is a pseudogene segment. The CDR3 covers 23 residues. For the CDR3, the DNA is TGTGCAAGTCGCTTAGGGTCGAGGTCCGGGACAGGGGGTTTCATAATTTGGAACTATGGCTACACCTTC. Residues: CASRLGSRSGTGGFIIWNYGYTF.

CDR3 in amino acids: CASSLESQGSTDTQYF. The CDR3 nucleotides read TGCGCCAGCAGCTTGGAATCCCAGGGGAGCACAGATACGCAGTATTTT. The chain joins TRBV5-1 to TRBJ2-3; the D gene is possibly TRBD1 (6 bases). Germline V lookup: CDR1 SGHRS, CDR2 YFSETQ. The V gene lost 0 bases and the J gene lost 0 bases, with 11 bases spanning the gap. The CDR3 totals 16 residues.

The rearrangement joins TRBV18 to TRBJ1-5; maybe TRBD1 (6 bases). The CDR3 covers 16 residues. Trimming left V 3 bases short and J 4 bases short, with 16 bases between. Germline V gene lookup returns CDR1 KGHSH and CDR2 LQKENI. In DNA, the CDR3 is TGTGCCAGCTCACCTACCTTAGGGGGGGCAAATCAGCCCCAGCATTTT. Residues: CASSPTLGGANQPQHF.

This clone was counted a single time. This chain uses TRBV15 with TRBJ2-3; D ambiguous. Germline CDR1 LNHNV, CDR2 YYDKDF (reference sequence). Trimming stripped 5 bases from V and 5 bases from J, with 8 bases between. This CDR3 is 12 amino acids long. CDR3 protein: CATSDGEDTQYF. In DNA form, the CDR3 reads TGTGCCACCAGCGACGGAGAAGATACGCAGTATTTT.

The V and J genes are TRBV30 and TRBJ2-3; 8 bases match TRBD2. The V and J ends lost 3 bases and 3 bases, in that order; junction bases with no gene match: 2. Germline CDR1 GTSNPN, CDR2 SVGIG (reference sequence). The CDR3 has 13 amino acids. CDR3 bases: TGTGCCTGGAGCGGGGGGGGGACAGATACGCAGTATTTT. Translating it yields CAWSGGGTDTQYF.

V and J are TRBV2 and TRBJ1-2; D is undetermined. The CDR3 has 13 amino acids. Trimming stripped 4 bases from V and 2 bases from J, with 8 bases between. The germline V gene has CDR1 SNHLY and CDR2 FYNNEI. CDR3 in amino acids: CASSALVNYGYTF. CDR3 DNA: TGTGCCAGCAGTGCACTCGTAAACTATGGCTACACCTTC.

This chain links TRBV7-9 with TRBJ1-1; D is unresolved. Trimming took off 5 bases at V and 2 bases at J, with 9 bases between the two ends. Germline lookup yields CDR1 SEHNR and CDR2 FQNEAQ (reference sequence). This CDR3 comprises 13 residues. This CDR3 is CASSATGNTEAFF. For the CDR3, the DNA is TGTGCCAGCAGCGCAACCGGTAACACTGAAGCTTTCTTT.

V usage is TRBV5-1 and J usage is TRBJ2-2; the match to TRBD2 covers 15 bases. Per the germline V gene, CDR1 is SGHRS and CDR2 is YFSETQ. The V and J ends lost 0 bases and 6 bases, in that order; junction bases with no gene match: 6. This CDR3 has 18 residues. The CDR3 DNA sequence: TGCGCCAGCAGCTTGGTTGTTTGGACTAGCGGGGGGGCCGGGGAGCTGTTTTTT. Its translation is CASSLVVWTSGGAGELFF.

This clone was seen just once. This chain links TRBV28 with TRBJ1-1; D not resolved. Germline V gene lookup returns CDR1 MDHEN and CDR2 SYDVKM. The CDR3 loop spans 16 amino acids. Trimming left V 2 bases short and J 3 bases short, with 16 bases between. In DNA, the CDR3 is TGTGCCAGCAGTTTAGGTAAGGGAAGGAGGGACACTGAAGCTTTCTTT. Amino acid sequence: CASSLGKGRRDTEAFF.

J is TRBJ2-5 and V is TRBV7-8, with D possibly TRBD2 on 6 matching bases. The V gene's germline CDR1 is SGHVS and CDR2 FQNEAQ. CDR3 length: 15 residues. The V and J ends lost 5 bases and 5 bases respectively, with 18 bases between them. The CDR3 loop is CASSPRGGVGETQYF. CDR3 nucleotides: TGTGCCAGCAGCCCCCGCGGAGGGGTCGGGGAGACCCAGTACTTC.

CDR3 sequence: CASSPATDVYGYTF. In nucleotides, the CDR3 is TGTGCCAGCTCACCGGCGACAGATGTCTATGGCTACACCTTC. J is TRBJ1-2 and V is TRBV18; D might be TRBD1 (5 bases). Germline CDR1 is KGHSH and CDR2 is LQKENI. This CDR3 is 14 amino acids long. V was clipped by 3 bases and J by 4 bases, with 12 bases between them.

This clone has only a few counts. The V gene is TRBV5-1, the J gene TRBJ1-3; no clear D. The CDR3 contains 16 residues. Germline CDR1 and CDR2: SGHRS and YFSETQ. Trimming removed 4 bases from V and 0 bases from J, with 14 bases in between. The CDR3 DNA sequence: TGCGCCAGCAGCCCTGATTTAGTCGGCTCTGGAAACACCATATATTTT. Residues: CASSPDLVGSGNTIYF.

The rearrangement links TRBV28 to TRBJ1-2, with D possibly TRBD1 on 6 matching bases. Per the germline V gene, CDR1 is MDHEN and CDR2 is SYDVKM. The CDR3 spans 13 residues. V lost 7 bases and J lost 1, with 10 bases in between. CDR3 nucleotides: TGTGCCAGCACCGAAGGGGGTAACTATGGCTACACCTTC. It is translated as CASTEGGNYGYTF.

The chain uses TRBV6-6 and TRBJ1-1; 9 nucleotides match TRBD1. The V gene end was trimmed by 8 bases and the J gene end by 5 bases; junction bases not matched to a gene: 12. The CDR3 runs to 15 residues. Germline CDR1 reads MNHNY; CDR2 reads SVGAGI (reference sequence). Here the CDR3 reads CASGQPGQGETEAFF. DNA for the CDR3: TGTGCCAGCGGCCAACCGGGACAGGGAGAGACTGAAGCTTTCTTT.

This chain links TRBV4-1 with TRBJ2-2; D not resolved. V was clipped by 6 bases and J by 3 bases, with 11 bases between them. The CDR3 is 14 amino acids. Germline loops: CDR1 MGHRA, CDR2 YSYEKL. CDR3 DNA sequence: TGCGCCAGCAGGCTAGACCAGTACACCGGGGAGCTGTTTTTT. Translated: CASRLDQYTGELFF.

The chain employs TRBV7-8 and TRBJ1-5; the D is unclear. The CDR3 loop spans 12 amino acids. The ends were cut back, 3 bases at V and 4 bases at J, with 4 bases in the middle. Germline V CDR1 and CDR2: SGHVS, FQNEAQ. This CDR3 reads CASSFQNQPQHF. CDR3 DNA sequence: TGTGCCAGCAGCTTCCAAAATCAGCCCCAGCATTTT. Full variable domain (rest looked up from reference TRBV7-8 and TRBJ1-5): GAGVSQSPRYKVAKRGQDVALRCDPISGHVSLFWYQQALGQGPEFLTYFQNEAQLDKSGLPSDRFFAERPEGSVSTLKIQRTQQEDSAVYLCASSFQNQPQHFGDGTRLSIL.

The chain combines TRBV3-1 (or the pseudogene TRBV3-2) with TRBJ2-7; D remains ambiguous. Trimming shortened V by 0 bases and J by 4 bases, and 4 bases separated the two germline ends. Germline V gene sequence: CDR1 LGHDT, CDR2 YNNKEL (reference sequence). The CDR3 spans 12 residues. The CDR3 here is CASSQDPYEQYF. DNA for the CDR3: TGTGCCAGCAGCCAAGACCCTTACGAGCAGTACTTC.

This rearrangement joins TRBV9 to TRBJ1-1; D is unclear. Trimming took 3 bases from V and 4 from J, leaving 7 bases between them. The CDR3 length is 12 residues. CDR1 is SGDLS and CDR2 is YYNGEE in the germline V gene. The CDR3 nucleotides are TGTGCCAGCAGCGCAGGAAGCACTGAAGCTTTCTTT. This gives the protein CASSAGSTEAFF.

V and J are TRBV29-1 and TRBJ2-5; 8 nucleotides align to TRBD2. Per the germline V gene, CDR1 is SQVTM and CDR2 is ANQGSEA. The CDR3 spans 12 residues. V lost 7 bases to trimming and J lost 2 bases; unmatched junction nucleotides: 3. The CDR3 loop reads CSGGGQQETQYF. The CDR3 region has the DNA TGCAGCGGCGGGGGGCAACAAGAGACCCAGTACTTC.

The rearrangement uses TRBV11-2 and TRBJ1-1; a weak D match, TRBD1 (5 bases). This CDR3 has 14 residues. V was clipped by 2 bases and J by 3 bases, with 10 bases between them. Germline V gene sequence: CDR1 SGHAT, CDR2 FQNNGV. In nucleotides, the CDR3 is TGTGCCAGCAGCTTAATTCGGGGGGACACTGAAGCTTTCTTT. The encoded protein is CASSLIRGDTEAFF.

This rearrangement joins TRBV7-2 to TRBJ1-2, with 8 bases that match TRBD1. Germline CDR1 and CDR2: SGHTA and FQGNSA. The CDR3 totals 19 residues. V shed 5 bases and J 2 bases; nucleotides not matched to a gene: 19. The CDR3: CASSPRYPVGGTGNYGYTF. In DNA form, the CDR3 reads TGTGCCAGCAGCCCGCGATACCCCGTGGGAGGGACAGGCAACTATGGCTACACCTTC.

The CDR3 reads CASSPGQSTYEQYF. DNA for the CDR3: TGTGCCAGCTCACCAGGACAGTCTACCTACGAGCAGTACTTC. This chain uses TRBV18 with TRBJ2-7, with D maybe TRBD1 (6 bases). The CDR3 length is 14 residues. CDR1 is KGHSH, CDR2 LQKENI, per germline. V shed 2 bases and J shed 2 bases, with 10 bases lying between them.

The sample holds a few counts of this clone. The gene calls are TRBV2 and TRBJ2-3; the match to TRBD1 covers 7 bases. Trimming took 3 bases from V and 0 from J; bases not matched to a gene: 9. The CDR3 sequence is 17 residues long. Per germline, CDR1 SNHLY and CDR2 FYNNEI. The CDR3 nucleotides are TGTGCCAGCAGTGAGGACAGGTACCCACCTAGCACAGATACGCAGTATTTT. It encodes CASSEDRYPPSTDTQYF. The full variable domain, with the rest looked up from reference TRBV2 and TRBJ2-3, is EPEVTQTPSHQVTQMGQEVILRCVPISNHLYFYWYRQILGQKVEFLVSFYNNEISEKSEIFDDQFSVERPDGSNFTLKIRSTKLEDSAMYFCASSEDRYPPSTDTQYFGPGTRLTVL.